This T cell receptor (beta chain) was captured by sequencing in a study of T cells after yellow fever vaccination. TCRdb reprocessed the 5' RACE reads via MiXCR and lists one record per CDR3 protein. The sample has around 340,000 distinct CDR3 sequences; 8.7% are singletons. This clonotype was detected a few times. CDR3 length: 15 residues. Germline V gene lookup returns CDR1 LNHDA and CDR2 SQIVND (reference sequence). V was clipped by 7 bases and J by 4 bases, with 17 bases between them. The gene calls are TRBV19 and TRBJ1-5; tentative D call: TRBD1 (5 bases). Sequencing was performed on PBMCs, taken on the day of the first yellow fever vaccination. The source of this sequence is a man aged 18-30 years who received the YFV17D yellow fever vaccine. The CDR3 is CASNPQVGRNQPQHF. CDR3 nucleotide sequence: TGTGCCAGTAATCCCCAGGTGGGGCGGAATCAGCCCCAGCATTTT. The whole variable domain, filled in from reference TRBV19 and TRBJ1-5, reads DGGITQSPKYLFRKEGQNVTLSCEQNLNHDAMYWYRQDPGQGLRLIYYSQIVNDFQKGDIAEGYSVSREKKESFPLTVTSAQKNPTAFYLCASNPQVGRNQPQHFGDGTRLSIL.